This TCR beta chain emerged from a study of tumor T cells in aggressive B-cell lymphoma. Assay: immunoSEQ multiplex PCR; the TCRdb copy retains only in-frame clones and omits some. The sample lists 2,100 or so clones, 90% to 95% occurring once. Sequencing input: tumor tissue. The TCR comes from an adult with diffuse large B cell lymphoma.

CDR3 nucleotide sequence: TGTGCCAGCTCACCACTATCCGCTGGCAGGAACTATGGCTACACCTTC. This gives the protein CASSPLSAGRNYGYTF. The rearrangement uses TRBV18 and TRBJ1-2; D not resolved. CDR3 length: 16 amino acids. Deletions cut 1 base from V and 2 bases from J, with 14 bases between. Germline loops: CDR1 KGHSH, CDR2 LQKENI.